A selection of T cell receptor beta chains follows, all from one sample in a study of spatial heterogeneity in lung cancer. TCRdb re-derived calls from the 5' RACE reads in MiXCR, one entry per CDR3 protein. The sample gives about 85,000 distinct CDR3 sequences, approximately 20% of which show up once; around 5.9% is in the top ten. The specimen was PBMCs, collected at surgery. The origin of the receptors is a male donor with early-stage non-small cell lung cancer. The CDR3 runs from the conserved cysteine through the conserved F or W. The order of the fields is V gene, D gene, J gene, clone size, CDR3 protein, CDR3 DNA. A D gene is named only where the DNA matches it firmly. The size field is filled for only some rows; it gives once, few, many or a size class.

TRBV3-1	TRBD1	TRBJ2-7	few	CASSRTGTYEQYF	TGTGCCAGCAGCCGGACAGGAACGTACGAGCAGTACTTC
TRBV11-2	-	TRBJ1-6	few	CASSLVRAYNSPLHF	TGTGCCAGCAGCTTAGTTCGGGCTTATAATTCACCCCTCCACTTT
TRBV6-2/TRBV6-3	-	TRBJ2-6	-	CASSYLVPSGANVLTF	TGTGCCAGCAGTTACCTTGTCCCCTCTGGGGCCAACGTCCTGACTTTC
TRBV18	-	TRBJ1-2	few	CASSPSQAGNYGYTF	TGTGCCAGCTCACCCAGCCAGGCAGGGAACTATGGCTACACCTTC
TRBV7-9	-	TRBJ2-5	many	CASSGGETQYF	TGTGCCAGCAGCGGGGGAGAGACCCAGTACTTC
TRBV5-1	TRBD2	TRBJ2-1	-	CASSPSGDSYNEQFF	TGCGCCAGCAGCCCGAGCGGGGACTCCTACAATGAGCAGTTCTTC
TRBV19	-	TRBJ1-5	few	CASSTVGRNNQPQHF	TGTGCCAGTAGTACCGTTGGGCGGAACAATCAGCCCCAGCATTTT
TRBV7-9	-	TRBJ1-4	few	CASSLEGAIGEKLFF	TGTGCCAGCAGCTTAGAAGGCGCGATAGGTGAAAAACTGTTTTTT
TRBV19	-	TRBJ1-5	few	CASTHLGSQSQPQHF	TGTGCCAGTACCCATCTGGGGAGCCAAAGTCAGCCCCAGCATTTT
TRBV10-2	TRBD2	TRBJ2-2	-	CASSESGTGGTGELFF	TGCGCCAGCAGTGAGTCGGGGACGGGGGGAACCGGGGAGCTGTTTTTT
TRBV12-3/TRBV12-4	-	TRBJ2-7	-	CASSFDPYEQYF	TGTGCCAGCAGTTTTGATCCCTACGAGCAGTACTTC
TRBV21-1	-	TRBJ1-1	few	CASSKGTGETEAFF	TGTGCCAGCAGCAAAGGAACAGGGGAGACTGAAGCTTTCTTT
TRBV7-2	-	TRBJ1-1	few	CASSLVGGQNTEAFF	TGTGCCAGCAGCTTAGTGGGGGGACAGAACACTGAAGCTTTCTTT
TRBV25-1	-	TRBJ1-1	many	CASRQSILGYTEAFF	TGTGCCAGCAGGCAATCGATCCTAGGGTACACTGAAGCTTTCTTT
TRBV7-2	TRBD1	TRBJ2-4	many	CASSTGQANIQYF	TGTGCCAGCAGCACGGGACAGGCGAACATTCAGTACTTC
TRBV7-2	-	TRBJ1-4	few	CASSSLAGEKLFF	TGTGCCAGCAGCTCCCTGGCGGGGGAAAAACTGTTTTTT
TRBV7-9	-	TRBJ2-3	-	CASSLALRDTQYF	TGTGCCAGCAGCTTAGCGCTCAGGGATACGCAGTATTTT
TRBV20-1	-	TRBJ2-3	once	CSASGGDTDTQYF	TGCAGTGCTAGCGGGGGAGACACAGATACGCAGTATTTT
TRBV7-2	-	TRBJ2-3	-	CASSLAAREQYF	TGTGCCAGCAGCTTAGCGGCTAGAGAGCAGTATTTT
TRBV29-1	-	TRBJ2-5	few	CSVGSDQETQYF	TGCAGCGTTGGTAGCGACCAAGAGACCCAGTACTTC
TRBV7-8	TRBD2	TRBJ2-7	many	CASSPELASGSEQYF	TGTGCCAGCAGCCCGGAGTTGGCTAGCGGGAGCGAGCAGTACTTC
TRBV7-9	-	TRBJ2-5	many	CASSLWEQETQYF	TGTGCCAGCAGCTTATGGGAACAAGAGACCCAGTACTTC
TRBV3-1	TRBD1	TRBJ2-5	few	CASSQGGGGQETQYF	TGTGCCAGCAGCCAAGGAGGGGGCGGACAAGAGACCCAGTACTTC
TRBV6-2/TRBV6-3	TRBD2	TRBJ2-5	-	CASTDPSGGHQETQYF	TGTGCCAGCACCGACCCTAGCGGGGGCCACCAAGAGACCCAGTACTTC
TRBV29-1	-	TRBJ2-2	many	CSVEPNTGELFF	TGCAGCGTTGAACCCAACACCGGGGAGCTGTTTTTT
TRBV4-3	TRBD2	TRBJ2-1	many	CASSQDGAGGRSGQFF	TGCGCCAGCAGCCAAGATGGAGCGGGGGGCCGGTCGGGGCAGTTCTTC
TRBV20-1	-	TRBJ2-1	-	CCASRLGGYEQFF	TGCTGTGCTAGTAGGCTAGGAGGGTATGAGCAGTTCTTC
TRBV19	-	TRBJ1-2	-	CATISGLTEGYTF	TGTGCCACAATCTCGGGACTAACTGAGGGCTACACCTTC